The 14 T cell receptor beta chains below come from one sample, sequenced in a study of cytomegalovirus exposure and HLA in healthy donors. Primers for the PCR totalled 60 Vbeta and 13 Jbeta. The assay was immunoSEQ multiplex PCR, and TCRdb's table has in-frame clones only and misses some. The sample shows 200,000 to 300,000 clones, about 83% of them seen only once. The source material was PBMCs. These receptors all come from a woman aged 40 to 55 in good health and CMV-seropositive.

This chain's CDR3 is CASSPIIAGGKTQYF. The CDR3 coding sequence is TGTGCCAGCAGTCCCATCATAGCGGGAGGAAAGACCCAGTACTTC. The chain combines TRBV27 with TRBJ2-5; TRBD2 agrees at 10 bases. Germline trimming cut 5 bases from V and 6 bases from J; bases unmatched to any gene: 9. The CDR3 spans 15 residues. Per germline, CDR1 MNHEY and CDR2 SMNVEV (reference sequence).

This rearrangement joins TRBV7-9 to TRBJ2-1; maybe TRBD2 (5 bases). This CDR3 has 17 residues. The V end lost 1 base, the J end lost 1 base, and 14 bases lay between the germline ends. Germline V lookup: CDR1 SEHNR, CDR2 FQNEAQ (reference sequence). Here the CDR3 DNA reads TGTGCCAGCAGCTTAGGGGGAATAGCGAGGTCCTACAATGAGCAGTTCTTC. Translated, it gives CASSLGGIARSYNEQFF.

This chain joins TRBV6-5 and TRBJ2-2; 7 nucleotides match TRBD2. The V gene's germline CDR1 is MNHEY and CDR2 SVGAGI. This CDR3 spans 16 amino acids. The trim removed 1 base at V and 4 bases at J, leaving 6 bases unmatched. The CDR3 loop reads CASSYWRGRATGELFF. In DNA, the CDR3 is TGTGCCAGCAGTTACTGGAGAGGGAGGGCCACCGGGGAGCTGTTTTTT.

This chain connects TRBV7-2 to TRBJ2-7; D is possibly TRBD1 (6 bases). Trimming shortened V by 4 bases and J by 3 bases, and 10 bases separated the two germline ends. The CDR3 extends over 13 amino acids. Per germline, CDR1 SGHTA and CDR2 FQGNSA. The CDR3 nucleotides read TGTGCCAGCAGCTCCGGGACATACTACGAGCAGTACTTC. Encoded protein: CASSSGTYYEQYF.

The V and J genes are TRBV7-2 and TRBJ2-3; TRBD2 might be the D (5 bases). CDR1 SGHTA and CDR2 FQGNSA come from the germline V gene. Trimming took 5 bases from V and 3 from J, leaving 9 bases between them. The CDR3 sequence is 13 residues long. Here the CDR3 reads CASSTQRTDTQYF. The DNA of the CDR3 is TGTGCCAGCAGCACCCAGCGGACAGATACGCAGTATTTT.

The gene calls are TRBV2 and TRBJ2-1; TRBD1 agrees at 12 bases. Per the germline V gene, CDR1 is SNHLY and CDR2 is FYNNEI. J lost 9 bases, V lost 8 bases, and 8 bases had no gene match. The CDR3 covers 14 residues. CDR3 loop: CASSGTGGFGEQFF. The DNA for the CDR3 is TGTGCCAGCTCCGGGACAGGGGGCTTTGGTGAGCAGTTCTTC.

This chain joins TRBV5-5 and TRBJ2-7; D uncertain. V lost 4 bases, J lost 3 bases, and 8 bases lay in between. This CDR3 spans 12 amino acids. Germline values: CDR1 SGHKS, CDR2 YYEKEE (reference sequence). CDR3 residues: CASSQYNYEQYF. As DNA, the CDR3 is TGTGCCAGCAGCCAGTATAACTACGAGCAGTACTTC.

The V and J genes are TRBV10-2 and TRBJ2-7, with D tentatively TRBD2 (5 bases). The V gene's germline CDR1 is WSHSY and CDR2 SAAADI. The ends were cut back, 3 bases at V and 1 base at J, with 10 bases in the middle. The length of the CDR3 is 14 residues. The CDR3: CASSDSGFSYEQYF. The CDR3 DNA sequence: TGCGCCAGCAGTGATTCGGGATTTTCCTACGAGCAGTACTTC.

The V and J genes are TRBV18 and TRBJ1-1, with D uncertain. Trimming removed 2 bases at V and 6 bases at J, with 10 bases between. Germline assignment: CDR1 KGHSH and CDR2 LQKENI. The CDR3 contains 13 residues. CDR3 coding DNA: TGTGCCAGCTCACCAACCGGGATCGCTGAAGCTTTCTTT. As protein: CASSPTGIAEAFF.

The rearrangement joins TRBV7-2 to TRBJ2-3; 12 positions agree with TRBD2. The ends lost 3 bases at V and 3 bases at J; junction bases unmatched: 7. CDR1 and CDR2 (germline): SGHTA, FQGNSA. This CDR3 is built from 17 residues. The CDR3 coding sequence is TGTGCCAGCAGCTTGAGGACTAGCGGGATGGCGACAGATACGCAGTATTTT. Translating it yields CASSLRTSGMATDTQYF.

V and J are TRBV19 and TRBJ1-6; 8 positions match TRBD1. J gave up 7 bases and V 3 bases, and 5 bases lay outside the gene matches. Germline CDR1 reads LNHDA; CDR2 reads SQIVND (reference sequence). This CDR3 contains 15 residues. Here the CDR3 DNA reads TGTGCCAGTAGTATTGGGACAGGTAGGAATTCACCCCTCCACTTT. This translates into CASSIGTGRNSPLHF.

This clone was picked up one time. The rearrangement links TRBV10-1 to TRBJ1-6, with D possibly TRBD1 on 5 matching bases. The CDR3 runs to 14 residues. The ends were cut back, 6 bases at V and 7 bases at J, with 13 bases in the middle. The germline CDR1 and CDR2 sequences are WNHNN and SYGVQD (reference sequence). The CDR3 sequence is CASSPGLSNSPLHF. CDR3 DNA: TGCGCCAGCAGCCCGGGACTCTCCAATTCACCCCTCCACTTT.

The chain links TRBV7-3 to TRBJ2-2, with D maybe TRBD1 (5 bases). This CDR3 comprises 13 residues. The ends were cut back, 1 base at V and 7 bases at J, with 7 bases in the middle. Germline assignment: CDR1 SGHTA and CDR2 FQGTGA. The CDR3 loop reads CASSLNQGGELFF. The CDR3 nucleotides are TGTGCCAGCAGCTTAAACCAGGGCGGGGAGCTGTTTTTT.

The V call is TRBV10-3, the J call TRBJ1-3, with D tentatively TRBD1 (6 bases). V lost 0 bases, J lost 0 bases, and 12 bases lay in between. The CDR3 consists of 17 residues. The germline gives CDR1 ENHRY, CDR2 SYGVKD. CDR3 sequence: CAISESLDSLSGNTIYF. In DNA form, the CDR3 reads TGTGCCATCAGTGAGTCGTTGGACAGCCTCTCTGGAAACACCATATATTTT.